The T cell receptor beta chain under discussion was sequenced for a study of beta chain features in type 1 diabetes. Expressed TCRB transcripts were sequenced because the isolated RNA had all been reverse transcribed beforehand. The repertoire was sequenced with immunoSEQ multiplex PCR; TCRdb's copy has only in-frame clones and lacks some. The data show under 50,000 clones, with approximately 72% seen just once and more than 2% held by the top ten. Study conclusions and caveats: When Type 1 diabetes patients were examined, their TCRB CDR3s proved moderately but significantly shorter in all four CD4+ subsets.

The CDR3 spans 16 residues. Germline CDR1 and CDR2: SGHTA and FQGTGA. With 0 bases clipped from V and 5 bases from J, the junction kept 7 bases outside the gene matches. There are a few counts of this clone. Its specificity is not known. This sequence joins TRBV7-3 and TRBJ2-7; TRBD2 agrees at 10 bases. The clonotype was recovered from a woman aged 18-35 years with type 1 diabetes. The sample taken for sequencing was Tregs from blood. CDR3 region: CASSLTRLAGVNEQYF. The CDR3, as DNA: TGTGCCAGCAGCTTAACTCGTCTAGCGGGAGTAAACGAGCAGTACTTC. Full variable domain (rest looked up from reference TRBV7-3 and TRBJ2-7): GAGVSQTPSNKVTEKGKYVELRCDPISGHTALYWYRQSLGQGPEFLIYFQGTGAADDSGLPNDRFFAVRPEGSVSTLKIQRTERGDSAVYLCASSLTRLAGVNEQYFGPGTRLTVT.